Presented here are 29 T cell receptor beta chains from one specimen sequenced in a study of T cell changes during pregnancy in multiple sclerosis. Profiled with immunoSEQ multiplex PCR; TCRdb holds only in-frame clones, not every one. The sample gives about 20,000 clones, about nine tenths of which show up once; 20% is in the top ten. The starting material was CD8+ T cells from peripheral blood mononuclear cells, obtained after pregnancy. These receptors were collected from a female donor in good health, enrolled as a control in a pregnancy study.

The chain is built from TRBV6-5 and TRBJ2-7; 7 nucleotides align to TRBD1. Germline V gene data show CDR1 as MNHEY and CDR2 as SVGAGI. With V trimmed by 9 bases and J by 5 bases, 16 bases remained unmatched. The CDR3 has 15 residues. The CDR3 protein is CASSPQTGSSDEQYF. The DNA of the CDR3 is TGTGCCAGTTCCCCGCAGACAGGGAGTAGCGACGAGCAGTACTTC.

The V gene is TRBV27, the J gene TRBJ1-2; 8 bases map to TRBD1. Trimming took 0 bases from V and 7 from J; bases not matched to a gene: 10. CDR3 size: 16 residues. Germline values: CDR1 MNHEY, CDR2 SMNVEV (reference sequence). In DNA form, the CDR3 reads TGTGCCAGCAGTTTATCTAGGACAGGGTGGGTTGGTGGCTACACCTTC. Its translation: CASSLSRTGWVGGYTF.

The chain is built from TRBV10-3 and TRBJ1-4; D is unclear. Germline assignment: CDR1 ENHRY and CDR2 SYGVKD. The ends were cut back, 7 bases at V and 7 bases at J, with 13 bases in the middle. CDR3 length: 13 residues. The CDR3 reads CAIMDLLGEKLFF. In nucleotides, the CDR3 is TGTGCCATCATGGATCTTCTAGGTGAAAAACTGTTTTTT.

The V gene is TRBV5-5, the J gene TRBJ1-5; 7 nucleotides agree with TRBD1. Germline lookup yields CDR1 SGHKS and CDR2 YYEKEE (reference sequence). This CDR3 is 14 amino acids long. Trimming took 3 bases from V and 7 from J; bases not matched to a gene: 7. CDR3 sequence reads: CASSSHRGEQPQHF. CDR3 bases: TGTGCCAGCAGCTCTCACAGGGGAGAACAGCCCCAGCATTTT.

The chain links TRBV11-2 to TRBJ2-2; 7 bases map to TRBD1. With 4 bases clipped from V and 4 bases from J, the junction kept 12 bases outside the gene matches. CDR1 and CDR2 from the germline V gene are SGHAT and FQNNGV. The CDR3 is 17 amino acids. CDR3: CASSSLKRQGITGELFF. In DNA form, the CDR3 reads TGTGCCAGCAGCTCCCTGAAGCGACAGGGTATCACCGGGGAGCTGTTTTTT.

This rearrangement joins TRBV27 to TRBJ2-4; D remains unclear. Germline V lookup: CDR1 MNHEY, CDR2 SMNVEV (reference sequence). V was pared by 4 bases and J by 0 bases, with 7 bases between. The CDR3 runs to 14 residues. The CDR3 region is CASSSPLAKNIQYF. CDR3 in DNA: TGTGCCAGCAGTTCCCCACTAGCCAAAAACATTCAGTACTTC.

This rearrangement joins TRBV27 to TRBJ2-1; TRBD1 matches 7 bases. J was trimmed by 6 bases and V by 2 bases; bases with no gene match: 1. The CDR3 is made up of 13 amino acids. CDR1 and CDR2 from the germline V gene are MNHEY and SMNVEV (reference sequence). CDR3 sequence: CASSLHRGNEQFF. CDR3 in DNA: TGTGCCAGCAGTTTACACAGGGGCAATGAGCAGTTCTTC.

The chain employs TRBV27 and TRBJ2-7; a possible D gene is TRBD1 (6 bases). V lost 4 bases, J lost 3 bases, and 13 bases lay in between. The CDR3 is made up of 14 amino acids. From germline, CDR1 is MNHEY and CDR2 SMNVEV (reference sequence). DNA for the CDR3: TGTGCCAGCAGTTACGGCGCCAGGGGCTACGAGCAGTACTTC. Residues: CASSYGARGYEQYF.

The CDR3 DNA reads TGTGCCAGCAGCTTAGGGGGGGTCAGCTCCTATAATTCACCCCTCCACTTT. Amino acids: CASSLGGVSSYNSPLHF. This chain uses TRBV7-9 with TRBJ1-6, with D possibly being TRBD1 (5 bases). V lost 1 base and J lost 0, with 10 bases in between. This CDR3 has 17 residues. Per the germline V gene, CDR1 is SEHNR and CDR2 is FQNEAQ (reference sequence).

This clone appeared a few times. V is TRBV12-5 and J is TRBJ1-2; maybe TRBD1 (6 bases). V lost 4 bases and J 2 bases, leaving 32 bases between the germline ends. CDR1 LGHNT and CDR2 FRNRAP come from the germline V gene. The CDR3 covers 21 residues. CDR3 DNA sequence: TGTGCTAGTGGTTGGGAAGAGGCAGGGGCAGGGGACAAGGTGGGGAACTATGGCTACACCTTC. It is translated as CASGWEEAGAGDKVGNYGYTF.

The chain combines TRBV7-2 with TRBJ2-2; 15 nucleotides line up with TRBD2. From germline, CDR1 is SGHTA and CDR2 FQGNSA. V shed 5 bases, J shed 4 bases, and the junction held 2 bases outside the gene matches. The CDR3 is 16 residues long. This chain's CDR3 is CASSRTSGRGTGELFF. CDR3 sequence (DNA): TGTGCCAGCAGCCGGACTAGCGGGAGGGGCACCGGGGAGCTGTTTTTT.

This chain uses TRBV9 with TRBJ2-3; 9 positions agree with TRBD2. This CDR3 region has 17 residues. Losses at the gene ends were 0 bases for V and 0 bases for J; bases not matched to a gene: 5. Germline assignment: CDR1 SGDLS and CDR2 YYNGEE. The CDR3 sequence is CASSVGGRETSTDTQYF. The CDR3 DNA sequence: TGTGCCAGCAGCGTAGGCGGGAGGGAAACCAGCACAGATACGCAGTATTTT.

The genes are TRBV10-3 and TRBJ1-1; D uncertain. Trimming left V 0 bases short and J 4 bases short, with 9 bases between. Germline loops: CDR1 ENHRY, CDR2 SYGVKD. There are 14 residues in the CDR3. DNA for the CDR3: TGTGCCATCAGTGAGTCCGGGGAACCCACTGAAGCTTTCTTT. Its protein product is CAISESGEPTEAFF.

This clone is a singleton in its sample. The CDR3 spells CASSIGRSSYNEQFF. CDR3 in DNA: TGTGCCAGCAGCATCGGGAGGAGCTCCTACAATGAGCAGTTCTTC. This chain joins TRBV9 and TRBJ2-1; TRBD2 agrees at 7 bases. CDR1 is SGDLS, CDR2 YYNGEE, per germline. J lost 0 bases, V lost 4 bases, and 4 bases had no gene match. The CDR3 totals 15 residues.

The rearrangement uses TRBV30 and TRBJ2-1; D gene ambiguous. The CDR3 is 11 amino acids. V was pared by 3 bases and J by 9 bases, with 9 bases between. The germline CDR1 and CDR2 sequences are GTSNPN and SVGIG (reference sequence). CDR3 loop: CAWSAPGEQFF. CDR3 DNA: TGTGCCTGGAGCGCCCCGGGTGAGCAGTTCTTC. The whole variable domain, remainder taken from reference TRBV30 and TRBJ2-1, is SQTIHQWPATLVQPVGSPLSLECTVEGTSNPNLYWYRQAAGRGLQLLFYSVGIGQISSEVPQNLSASRPQDRQFILSSKKLLLSDSGFYLCAWSAPGEQFFGPGTRLTVL.

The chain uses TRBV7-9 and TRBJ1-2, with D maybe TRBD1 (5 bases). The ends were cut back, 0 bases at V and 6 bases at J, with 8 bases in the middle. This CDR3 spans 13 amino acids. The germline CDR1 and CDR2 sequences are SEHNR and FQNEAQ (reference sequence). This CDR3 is CASSLAQGDGYTF. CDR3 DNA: TGTGCCAGCAGCTTAGCCCAGGGTGATGGCTACACCTTC. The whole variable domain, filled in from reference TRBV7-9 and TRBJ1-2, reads DTGVSQNPRHKITKRGQNVTFRCDPISEHNRLYWYRQTLGQGPEFLTYFQNEAQLEKSRLLSDRFSAERPKGSFSTLEIQRTEQGDSAMYLCASSLAQGDGYTFGSGTRLTVV.

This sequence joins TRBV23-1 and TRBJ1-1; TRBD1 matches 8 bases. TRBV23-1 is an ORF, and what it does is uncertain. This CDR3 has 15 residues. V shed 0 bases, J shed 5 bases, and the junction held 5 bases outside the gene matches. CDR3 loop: CASSQSDREWTEAFF. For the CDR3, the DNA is TGCGCCAGCAGTCAATCGGACAGGGAGTGGACTGAAGCTTTCTTT.

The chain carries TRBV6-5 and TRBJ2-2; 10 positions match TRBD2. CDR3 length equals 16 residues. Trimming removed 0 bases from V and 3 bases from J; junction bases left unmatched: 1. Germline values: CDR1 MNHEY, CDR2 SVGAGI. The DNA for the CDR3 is TGTGCCAGCAGTTACTCAACTAGCGGGGACACCGGGGAGCTGTTTTTT. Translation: CASSYSTSGDTGELFF.

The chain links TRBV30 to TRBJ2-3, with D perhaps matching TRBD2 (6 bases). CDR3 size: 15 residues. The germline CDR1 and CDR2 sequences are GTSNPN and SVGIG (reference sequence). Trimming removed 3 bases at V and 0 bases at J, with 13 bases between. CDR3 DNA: TGTGCCTGGAGCCTCCGCGGGGTTAGCACAGATACGCAGTATTTT. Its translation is CAWSLRGVSTDTQYF.

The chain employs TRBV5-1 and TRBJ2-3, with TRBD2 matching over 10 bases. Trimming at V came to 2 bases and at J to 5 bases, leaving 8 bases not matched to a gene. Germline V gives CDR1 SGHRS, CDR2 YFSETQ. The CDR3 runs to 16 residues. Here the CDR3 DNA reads TGCGCCAGCAGCTTCAGGCTAGCGGGAGAGGTAGATACGCAGTATTTT. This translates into CASSFRLAGEVDTQYF.

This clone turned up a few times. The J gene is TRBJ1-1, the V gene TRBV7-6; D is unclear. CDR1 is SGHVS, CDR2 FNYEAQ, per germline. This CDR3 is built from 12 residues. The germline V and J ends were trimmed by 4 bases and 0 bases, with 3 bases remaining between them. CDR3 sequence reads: CASSSVNTEAFF. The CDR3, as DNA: TGTGCCAGCAGCTCGGTGAACACTGAAGCTTTCTTT. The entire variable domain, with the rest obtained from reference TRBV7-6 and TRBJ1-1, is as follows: GAGVSQSPRYKVTKRGQDVALRCDPISGHVSLYWYRQALGQGPEFLTYFNYEAQQDKSGLPNDRFSAERPEGSISTLTIQRTEQRDSAMYRCASSSVNTEAFFGQGTRLTVV.

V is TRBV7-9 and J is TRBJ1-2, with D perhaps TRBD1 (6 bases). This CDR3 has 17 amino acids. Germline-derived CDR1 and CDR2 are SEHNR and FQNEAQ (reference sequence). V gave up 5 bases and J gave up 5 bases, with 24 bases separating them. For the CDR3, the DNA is TGTGCCAGCAGCCTCGGGGCCCCACAGGGAAAGGGGTATGGCTACACCTTC. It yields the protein CASSLGAPQGKGYGYTF.

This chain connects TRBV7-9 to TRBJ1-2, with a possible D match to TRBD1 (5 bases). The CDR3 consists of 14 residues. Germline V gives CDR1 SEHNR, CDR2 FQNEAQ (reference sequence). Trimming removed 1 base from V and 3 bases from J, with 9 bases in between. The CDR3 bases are TGTGCCAGCAGCTTAGATGGACACCACTATGGCTACACCTTC. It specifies CASSLDGHHYGYTF.

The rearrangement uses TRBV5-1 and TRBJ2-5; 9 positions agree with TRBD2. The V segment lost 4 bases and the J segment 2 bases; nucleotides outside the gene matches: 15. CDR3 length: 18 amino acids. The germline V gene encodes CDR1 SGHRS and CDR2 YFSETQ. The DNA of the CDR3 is TGCGCCAGCAGCCCCAGTTTGATTAGCGGGGGACCTCAAGAGACCCAGTACTTC. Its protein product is CASSPSLISGGPQETQYF.

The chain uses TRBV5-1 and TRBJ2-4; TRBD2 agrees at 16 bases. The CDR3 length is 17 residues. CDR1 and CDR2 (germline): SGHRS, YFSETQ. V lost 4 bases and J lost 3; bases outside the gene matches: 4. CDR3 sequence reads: CASSKGLAGGNKNIQYF. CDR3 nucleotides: TGCGCCAGCAGCAAGGGACTAGCGGGAGGGAACAAAAACATTCAGTACTTC.

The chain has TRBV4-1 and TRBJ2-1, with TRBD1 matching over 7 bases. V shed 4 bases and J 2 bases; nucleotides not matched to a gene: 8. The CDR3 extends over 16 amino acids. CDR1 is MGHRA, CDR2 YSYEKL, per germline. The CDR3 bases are TGCGCCAGCAGCCGGTCGACAGGGTTGACCTACAATGAGCAGTTCTTC. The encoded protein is CASSRSTGLTYNEQFF.

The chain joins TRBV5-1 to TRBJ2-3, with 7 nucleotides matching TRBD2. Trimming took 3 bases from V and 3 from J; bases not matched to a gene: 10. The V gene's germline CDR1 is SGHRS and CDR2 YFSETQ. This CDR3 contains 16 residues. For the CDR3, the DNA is TGCGCCAGCAGCTGGGACTTCCGGGAGGAGACAGATACGCAGTATTTT. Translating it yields CASSWDFREETDTQYF.

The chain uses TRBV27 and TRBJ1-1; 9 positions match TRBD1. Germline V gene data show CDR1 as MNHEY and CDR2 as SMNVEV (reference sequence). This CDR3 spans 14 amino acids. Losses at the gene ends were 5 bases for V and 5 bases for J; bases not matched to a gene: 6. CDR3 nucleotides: TGTGCCAGCAGTCCGACAGGGGGAGGGACTGAAGCTTTCTTT. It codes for CASSPTGGGTEAFF.

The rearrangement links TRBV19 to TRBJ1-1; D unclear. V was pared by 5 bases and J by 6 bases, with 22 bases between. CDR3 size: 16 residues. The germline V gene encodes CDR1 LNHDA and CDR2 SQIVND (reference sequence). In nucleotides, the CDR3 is TGTGCCAGTAGTCGCGGGGATCCATTGGCGTGGGCTGAAGCTTTCTTT. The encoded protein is CASSRGDPLAWAEAFF.